This T cell receptor beta chain was captured in a study of cytomegalovirus exposure and HLA in healthy donors. This clone was found once. Its antigen is unidentified. CDR3 length equals 14 residues. V was clipped by 3 bases and J by 1 base, with 10 bases between them. Germline loops: CDR1 SGHRS, CDR2 YFSETQ. The study ran its PCR with 60 Vbeta and 13 Jbeta primers. The method was immunoSEQ multiplex PCR; TCRdb's version includes in-frame clones alone and lacks a portion of them. Counted here are some 140,000 clones, 70% to 80% occurring once; the ten biggest clones make up approximately 6.2%. Regarding the study as a whole: As a later analysis showed, a missense DCLRE1C variant was linked to trimming of TCR beta V- and J-genes. With further analysis later on, most CMV-associated TCR beta chains appeared HLA-restricted. An assumption of roughly uniform sequencing depth across donors underlay the presence/absence analyses.

The sequenced sample consisted of PBMCs. The chain joins TRBV5-1 to TRBJ1-2; D perhaps matches TRBD1 (5 bases). This sequence was found in a man between 40 and 49 years old in good health and CMV-seropositive. CDR3 amino acids: CASSSRGDNYGYTF. CDR3 sequence (DNA): TGCGCCAGCAGCTCCCGGGGGGATAACTATGGCTACACCTTC.